The present TCR beta chain was sequenced within a study of CD8 T cells in ankylosing spondylitis. Study-level results: In ankylosing spondylitis patients, matched synovial fluid reportedly showed significant enrichment of disease-linked clones. Peripheral blood held disease-linked clones only at relatively low frequency, and these were CD8+. Both synovial fluid and blood in reactive arthritis had previously been reported to carry some motif variants.

Quantitative 5'-RACE with molecular barcodes produced the TCR beta libraries. A single record per CDR3 protein comes from TCRdb applying MiXCR to the 5' RACE reads. The table lists tens of thousands of distinct CDR3 sequences, 6.2% of them singletons. This clonotype was detected ten times or more. Its target is not known. Germline V CDR1 and CDR2: KGHSH, LQKENI. V trimming: 6 bases; J trimming: 6 bases; junction bases outside the gene matches: 11. CDR3 length: 15 amino acids. This chain links TRBV18 with TRBJ2-7; 10 nucleotides line up with TRBD1. The TCR was taken from a male donor with ankylosing spondylitis. The sample was synovial fluid, either unsorted or a sorted T cell fraction (not recorded which). The chain's CDR3 is CASSPGTGEIGEQYF. The DNA for the CDR3 is TGTGCCAGCTCCCCCGGGACAGGGGAAATCGGCGAGCAGTACTTC. The variable domain in full, completed from reference TRBV18 and TRBJ2-7, reads NAGVMQNPRHLVRRRGQEARLRCSPMKGHSHVYWYRQLPEEGLKFMVYLQKENIIDESGMPKERFSAEFPKEGPSILRIQQVVRGDSAAYFCASSPGTGEIGEQYFGPGTRLTVT.